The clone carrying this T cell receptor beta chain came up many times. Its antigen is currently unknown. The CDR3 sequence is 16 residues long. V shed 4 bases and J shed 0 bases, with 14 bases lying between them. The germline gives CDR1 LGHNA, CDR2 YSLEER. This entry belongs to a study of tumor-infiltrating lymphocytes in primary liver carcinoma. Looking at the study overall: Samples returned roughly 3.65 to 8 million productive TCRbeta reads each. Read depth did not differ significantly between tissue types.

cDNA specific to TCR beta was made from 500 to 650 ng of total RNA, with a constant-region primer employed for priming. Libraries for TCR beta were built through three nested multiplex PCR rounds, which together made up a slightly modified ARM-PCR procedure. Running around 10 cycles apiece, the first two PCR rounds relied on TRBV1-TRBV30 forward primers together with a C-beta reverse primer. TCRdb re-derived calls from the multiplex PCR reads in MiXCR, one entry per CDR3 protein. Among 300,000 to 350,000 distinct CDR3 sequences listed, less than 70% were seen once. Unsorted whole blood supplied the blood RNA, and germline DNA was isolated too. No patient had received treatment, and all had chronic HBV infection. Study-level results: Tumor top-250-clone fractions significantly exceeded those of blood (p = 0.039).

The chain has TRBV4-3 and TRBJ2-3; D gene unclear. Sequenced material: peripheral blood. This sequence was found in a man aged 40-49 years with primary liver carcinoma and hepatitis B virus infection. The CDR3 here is CASSLDLLPSTDTQYF. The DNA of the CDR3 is TGCGCCAGCAGCCTTGACCTACTACCTAGCACAGATACGCAGTATTTT.